This T cell receptor (beta chain) was sequenced during a study of regulatory T cells in long-lasting Graves disease. The time point is: persistent/refractory GD, antithyroid drugs over 5 years with positive TRAb. PBMC-derived RNA was used for the TCR library. This CDR3 comprises 14 residues. The J segment lost 4 bases and the V segment lost 5 bases, leaving 3 bases of the junction unmatched. In germline, CDR1 is PRHDT, CDR2 FYEKMQ (reference sequence). To make TCR beta libraries, researchers used iRepertoire HTBI primers and Arm-PCR of CDR3 regions. TCRdb fed the multiplex PCR reads into MiXCR, producing one record per CDR3 protein. The top ten hold 20% of the sample, which has about 400,000 distinct CDR3 sequences, less than 25% seen once.

V and J are TRBV13 and TRBJ1-2, with 11 positions matching TRBD1. This sequence was found in a female donor with Graves disease. The sample in question was peripheral blood mononuclear cells (PBMCs), obtained when the disease was refractory, from a patient treated with antithyroid drugs. The CDR3 region has the DNA TGTGCCAGCAGCCAGGGGACAGGGGGCTATGGCTACACCTTC. Translation gives CASSQGTGGYGYTF.